One and the same sample provided the 27 T cell receptor beta chains below, sequenced in a study of cytomegalovirus exposure and HLA in healthy donors. 60 Vbeta and 13 Jbeta primers were used in PCR. Sequenced by immunoSEQ multiplex PCR; TCRdb stores in-frame clones only, minus some. The sample contains 160,000 or so clones, over 60% of which appear only once. The sequencing sample was made of PBMCs. These receptors were obtained from a man aged 40-50 years in good health and CMV-seronegative.

V and J are TRBV7-2 and TRBJ1-2; D call uncertain. Germline CDR1 reads SGHTA; CDR2 reads FQGNSA. Trimming took off 2 bases at V and 6 bases at J, with 13 bases between the two ends. The CDR3 is 14 residues long. The CDR3 coding sequence is TGTGCCAGCAGCTTATTAGCGCGGGGAGATGGCTACACCTTC. Protein product: CASSLLARGDGYTF.

The chain joins TRBV5-1 to TRBJ1-4; a weak D match, TRBD1 (5 bases). CDR1 and CDR2 from the germline V gene are SGHRS and YFSETQ. Trimming cost V 0 bases and J 3 bases, with 9 bases left between them. The CDR3 totals 15 residues. CDR3 protein: CASSLGQSPNEKLFF. The CDR3 bases are TGCGCCAGCAGCTTGGGACAGTCCCCTAATGAAAAACTGTTTTTT.

In its sample, this clone was seen once. The chain uses TRBV5-1 and TRBJ2-1; TRBD2 agrees at 9 bases. Trimming cost V 0 bases and J 6 bases; bases outside gene matches: 7. The CDR3 totals 16 residues. Germline lookup yields CDR1 SGHRS and CDR2 YFSETQ. CDR3 loop: CASSLEGLALLNEQFF. In nucleotides, the CDR3 is TGCGCCAGCAGCTTGGAGGGACTAGCCCTCCTCAATGAGCAGTTCTTC.

The chain couples TRBV10-2 to TRBJ1-5; D possibly corresponds to TRBD1 (6 bases). CDR3 size: 14 residues. Germline CDR1 is WSHSY and CDR2 is SAAADI. Trimming took 5 bases from V and 5 from J, leaving 13 bases between them. CDR3 protein: CASSLQGGDQPQHF. CDR3 bases: TGCGCCAGCAGTCTACAAGGGGGAGATCAGCCCCAGCATTTT.

The genes are TRBV4-3 and TRBJ2-3; 8 bases are a match to TRBD2. Unmatched junction bases numbered 8, after V lost 2 bases and J lost 1 base. Germline CDR1 LGHNA, CDR2 YSLEER. The CDR3 is made up of 17 amino acids. The DNA of the CDR3 is TGCGCCAGCAGCCAAAGGGGGGGAGCGGGGGGCACAGATACGCAGTATTTT. This translates into CASSQRGGAGGTDTQYF.

This clone was observed a handful of times. The chain uses TRBV6-1 and TRBJ1-5, with D perhaps matching TRBD1 (6 bases). CDR1 is MNHNS, CDR2 SASEGT, per germline. This CDR3 is built from 18 residues. V was clipped by 3 bases and J by 0 bases, with 18 bases between them. CDR3 sequence reads: CASSDYDRSFYSNQPQHF. CDR3 nucleotides: TGTGCCAGCAGTGACTACGACAGGAGTTTTTATAGCAATCAGCCCCAGCATTTT.

The chain is built from TRBV7-8 and TRBJ1-4, with 9 positions matching TRBD1. J lost 3 bases, V lost 5 bases, and 1 base had no gene match. This CDR3 is 14 amino acids long. From germline, CDR1 is SGHVS and CDR2 FQNEAQ. For the CDR3, the DNA is TGTGCCAGCAGCCGGACAGGGGCTAATGAAAAACTGTTTTTT. Translated: CASSRTGANEKLFF.

The chain couples TRBV6-6 to TRBJ2-7; 7 bases are shared with TRBD2. In germline, CDR1 is MNHNY, CDR2 SVGAGI (reference sequence). V was clipped by 0 bases and J by 12 bases; unmatched bases: 11. The length of the CDR3 is 14 residues. Written as DNA, the CDR3 is TGTGCCAGCAGTTACTCGCCTAGCGGCTATCCCCTGTACTTC. Its protein product is CASSYSPSGYPLYF.

In this sample, this clone turned up once. The rearrangement links TRBV15 to TRBJ2-7, with D possibly matching TRBD2 (6 bases). Trimming took off 0 bases at V and 4 bases at J, with 13 bases between the two ends. Per the germline V gene, CDR1 is LNHNV and CDR2 is YYDKDF (reference sequence). The CDR3 extends over 15 amino acids. The CDR3 DNA reads TGTGCCACCAGCAGAGATCCGGGACTTCAATACGAGCAGTACTTC. Translation gives CATSRDPGLQYEQYF.

The V and J genes are TRBV11-2 and TRBJ2-1; TRBD2 matches 11 bases. The germline V gene has CDR1 SGHAT and CDR2 FQNNGV. V dropped 8 bases and J dropped 4; count of bases not matched to a gene: 4. The CDR3 sequence is 14 residues long. For the CDR3, the DNA is TGTGCCAGCGCAACTAGCGGGGGATACAATGAGCAGTTCTTC. Encoded protein: CASATSGGYNEQFF.

The chain carries TRBV10-3 and TRBJ1-2; no firm D call. The CDR3 totals 14 residues. Trimming took off 0 bases at V and 5 bases at J, with 10 bases between the two ends. Looked up from germline, CDR1 is ENHRY and CDR2 is SYGVKD. In DNA, the CDR3 is TGTGCCATCAGTGAGTCGAGCACCATGTATGGCTACACCTTC. It codes for CAISESSTMYGYTF.

The gene calls are TRBV18 and TRBJ2-3; D may be TRBD1 (5 bases). The length of the CDR3 is 17 residues. Germline-derived CDR1 and CDR2 are KGHSH and LQKENI. V lost 0 bases and J lost 7, with 20 bases in between. CDR3: CASSPPSVRAGRYTQYF. The CDR3 bases are TGTGCCAGCTCACCACCGAGCGTCAGGGCCGGCCGTTATACGCAGTATTTT.

V is TRBV5-1 and J is TRBJ2-5; perhaps TRBD1 as D (6 bases). The CDR3 loop spans 17 amino acids. V gave up 0 bases and J gave up 5 bases, with 20 bases separating them. CDR1 and CDR2 (germline): SGHRS, YFSETQ. The CDR3 loop reads CASSLAGRGWLDETQYF. CDR3 coding DNA: TGCGCCAGCAGCTTGGCCGGCAGGGGCTGGTTAGACGAGACCCAGTACTTC. The variable domain in full, with the rest retrieved from reference TRBV5-1 and TRBJ2-5, is KAGVTQTPRYLIKTRGQQVTLSCSPISGHRSVSWYQQTPGQGLQFLFEYFSETQRNKGNFPGRFSGRQFSNSRSEMNVSTLELGDSALYLCASSLAGRGWLDETQYFGPGTRLLVL.

This clone was counted once. The gene calls are TRBV15 and TRBJ2-5, with TRBD2 matching 9 bases. The CDR3 extends over 17 amino acids. The germline V gene has CDR1 LNHNV and CDR2 YYDKDF (reference sequence). The V and J ends lost 0 bases and 7 bases, in that order; junction bases with no gene match: 12. CDR3 sequence: CATSRDWLAGGPGTQYF. The CDR3 nucleotides are TGTGCCACCAGCAGAGATTGGTTGGCGGGAGGGCCGGGGACCCAGTACTTC.

This chain connects TRBV27 to TRBJ2-7; 8 bases are shared with TRBD1. The CDR3 has 15 amino acids. Germline V gene lookup returns CDR1 MNHEY and CDR2 SMNVEV (reference sequence). Trimming cost V 6 bases and J 0 bases; bases outside gene matches: 7. In DNA, the CDR3 is TGTGCCAGCAGACTCGGGACAGGTTCCTCCTACGAGCAGTACTTC. It is translated as CASRLGTGSSYEQYF.

This clone has just a few counts. One end of the junction does not line up with germline, which may come from a read error. This chain uses TRBV25-1 with TRBJ1-3, with D tentatively TRBD1 (5 bases). CDR1 and CDR2 from the germline V gene are MGHDK and SYGVNS. This CDR3 is built from 15 residues. The CDR3 reads CASSQYPTAGNTIYF. The CDR3 DNA follows: TGTGCCAGCAGTCAATATCCGACAGCAGGAAACACCATATATTTT.

The chain joins TRBV11-2 to TRBJ2-5; 7 bases agree with TRBD1. This CDR3 comprises 17 residues. CDR1 and CDR2 from the germline V gene are SGHAT and FQNNGV. J was trimmed by 0 bases and V by 0 bases; bases with no gene match: 7. The CDR3 DNA reads as TGTGCCAGCAGCTTAGATCAGACAGGGACGTACCAAGAGACCCAGTACTTC. This encodes CASSLDQTGTYQETQYF.

The genes are TRBV6-5 and TRBJ2-7; possibly TRBD1 for D (5 bases). This CDR3 spans 13 amino acids. V lost 6 bases and J lost 4, with 13 bases in between. The germline V gene encodes CDR1 MNHEY and CDR2 SVGAGI. CDR3 sequence: CASSRAERYEQYF. Here the CDR3 DNA reads TGTGCCAGCAGCAGGGCAGAGCGATACGAGCAGTACTTC.

The chain carries TRBV18 and TRBJ2-5; the D gene is possibly TRBD2 (5 bases). Trimming took off 0 bases at V and 4 bases at J, with 9 bases between the two ends. This CDR3 has 14 amino acids. The germline V gene encodes CDR1 KGHSH and CDR2 LQKENI. The CDR3 DNA reads TGTGCCAGCTCACCACCGGGTAGCGCAGAGACCCAGTACTTC. It codes for CASSPPGSAETQYF.

The rearrangement links TRBV30 to TRBJ1-2; D is uncertain. The CDR3 runs to 11 residues. The germline CDR1 and CDR2 sequences are GTSNPN and SVGIG (reference sequence). The V and J ends lost 0 bases and 4 bases respectively, with 3 bases between them. The CDR3 DNA is TGTGCCTGGAGTGTCGGCTATGGCTACACCTTC. It translates to CAWSVGYGYTF.

The chain uses TRBV5-6 and TRBJ1-2; 9 bases align to TRBD1. Per the germline V gene, CDR1 is SGHDT and CDR2 is YYEEEE. The CDR3 loop spans 18 amino acids. V lost 4 bases to trimming and J lost 8 bases; unmatched junction nucleotides: 21. The CDR3 region has the DNA TGTGCCAGCAGCAGACTCGGGACAGGGCGGGCAAGGGATAACGGCTACACCTTC. This translates into CASSRLGTGRARDNGYTF.

The rearrangement links TRBV7-9 to TRBJ2-3; 10 bases are a match to TRBD2. Trimming took 4 bases from V and 5 from J; bases not matched to a gene: 12. Germline V gene lookup returns CDR1 SEHNR and CDR2 FQNEAQ (reference sequence). The CDR3 length is 17 residues. As DNA, the CDR3 is TGTGCCAGCAGCTCTCTACGTGGTTTAGCGGGGGGAGATACGCAGTATTTT. It encodes CASSSLRGLAGGDTQYF.

V usage is TRBV5-1 and J usage is TRBJ1-5; D not resolved. Germline V gene sequence: CDR1 SGHRS, CDR2 YFSETQ. The germline V and J ends were trimmed by 5 bases and 0 bases, with 12 bases remaining between them. CDR3 length equals 15 residues. This CDR3 is CASSSGADSNQPQHF. The CDR3 nucleotides are TGCGCCAGCAGTTCTGGCGCGGATAGCAATCAGCCCCAGCATTTT.

The chain combines TRBV7-9 with TRBJ2-1, with TRBD2 matching over 8 bases. J gave up 10 bases and V 0 bases, and 8 bases lay outside the gene matches. The CDR3 covers 15 residues. Germline-derived CDR1 and CDR2 are SEHNR and FQNEAQ (reference sequence). In DNA form, the CDR3 reads TGTGCCAGCAGCTTAGCCTCGGGGGGGTGGGCAGAGCAGTTCTTC. This codes for CASSLASGGWAEQFF. The full variable domain, in which reference TRBV7-9 and TRBJ2-1 provide the parts outside the CDR3, is DTGVSQNPRHKITKRGQNVTFRCDPISEHNRLYWYRQTLGQGPEFLTYFQNEAQLEKSRLLSDRFSAERPKGSFSTLEIQRTEQGDSAMYLCASSLASGGWAEQFFGPGTRLTVL.

In DNA, the CDR3 is TGCGCCAGCAGCCAAGATGGGGGGGCGACCGGTGAAGCTTTCTTT. It yields the protein CASSQDGGATGEAFF. The chain links TRBV4-3 to TRBJ1-1; possible D gene TRBD1, 6 bases. The CDR3 has 15 amino acids. Trimming left V 0 bases short and J 7 bases short, with 15 bases between. The germline CDR1 and CDR2 sequences are LGHNA and YSLEER.

This clone was detected once. The rearrangement links TRBV5-1 to TRBJ2-3, with 10 bases lining up with TRBD2. Germline trimming cut 0 bases from V and 0 bases from J; bases unmatched to any gene: 7. The CDR3 length is 18 residues. The germline V gene has CDR1 SGHRS and CDR2 YFSETQ. CDR3 bases: TGCGCCAGCAGCTTGGGCCTAGCGGGGGTTACTAGCACAGATACGCAGTATTTT. Translation: CASSLGLAGVTSTDTQYF.

There are a few counts of this clone. The J gene is TRBJ2-7, the V gene TRBV7-9; weak D call: TRBD2 (8 bases). Trimming left V 5 bases short and J 5 bases short, with 19 bases between. CDR1 SEHNR and CDR2 FQNEAQ come from the germline V gene (reference sequence). This CDR3 contains 15 residues. The CDR3 region has the DNA TGTGCCAGCAGCCCTCCGGGAGGGGGCTGGAACGAGCAGTACTTC. It codes for CASSPPGGGWNEQYF. Based on the CDR3 plus reference TRBV7-9 and TRBJ2-7, the full variable domain is DTGVSQNPRHKITKRGQNVTFRCDPISEHNRLYWYRQTLGQGPEFLTYFQNEAQLEKSRLLSDRFSAERPKGSFSTLEIQRTEQGDSAMYLCASSPPGGGWNEQYFGPGTRLTVT.